This T cell receptor beta chain emerged from a study of ipilimumab plus nivolumab after autologous stem cell transplantation. Study-level information: Both relapsed and primary refractory DLBCL were included. Findings and caveats of the study: Authors suggest TCR repertoire, Treg phenotype and gut microbiota support further study.

Patients got ipilimumab 1 mg/kg beginning 14 to 28 days post-transplant. Through week 26, nivolumab 3 mg/kg IV was given weeks 1, 4, 7, 10, then biweekly. This table comes from immunoSEQ multiplex PCR, and its TCRdb copy is limited to in-frame clones, with some not included. The sample has more than 15,000 clones; approximately 79% are singletons. This CDR3 region has 14 residues. The germline gives CDR1 LNHDA, CDR2 SQIVND (reference sequence). The trim removed 3 bases at V and 1 base at J, leaving 1 base unmatched. Concerning this clone itself: What it binds is unknown.

The specimen was PBMCs, collected in a trial of ipilimumab plus nivolumab as post-transplant consolidation. The TCR comes from a male donor with diffuse large B-cell lymphoma. The rearrangement links TRBV19 to TRBJ1-1; TRBD1 matches at 8 bases. The CDR3 sequence: CASSMDRANTEAFF. The CDR3 DNA reads TGTGCCAGTAGTATGGACAGGGCGAACACTGAAGCTTTCTTT.